This T cell receptor beta chain was sequenced in a study of T-cell reconstitution after alpha-beta-depleted transplantation in children. This clonotype was recorded many times. TCRbeta library preparation incorporated unique molecular identifiers. Each CDR3 protein is one row after TCRdb ran MiXCR on the PCR reads. The sample has some 530,000 distinct CDR3 sequences, 9.5% to 15% seen once. The input for sequencing was PBMCs from the stem cell graft donor, taken from the stem cell graft. The source is a human donor who donated a stem cell graft to a child with combined immunodeficiency.

The CDR3 sequence: CASSSRAWVVREQYF. As DNA, the CDR3 is TGTGCCAGCAGTTCCCGGGCCTGGGTGGTTCGGGAGCAGTACTTC. The chain recombines TRBV12-3 or TRBV12-4 with TRBJ2-7; D remains unclear. V lost 4 bases to trimming and J lost 7 bases, with 20 bases between them. The CDR3 has 15 amino acids.